This T cell receptor beta chain was captured in a study of T-cell reconstitution after alpha-beta-depleted transplantation in children. Study conclusions and caveats: Expanded graft clones numbering several hundred reportedly gave rise to alpha-beta T cells about two months after transplant. Diversity and T-cell counts at one year after transplant derived mostly from new T cells.

In its sample, this clonotype was seen many times. Its antigen is still unknown. Unique molecular identifiers were built into the TCRbeta library. TCRdb ran MiXCR on the PCR reads and lists one entry per CDR3 protein. The data contain around 700,000 distinct CDR3 sequences, under 15% of them singletons. Looked up from germline, CDR1 is MNHEY and CDR2 is SMNVEV (reference sequence). Trimming pared 5 bases from V and 5 bases from J, leaving 8 bases between. The CDR3 runs to 12 residues. This clonotype was sampled from a girl under 10 years old with congenital amegakaryocytic thrombocytopenia, due to receive a stem cell transplant. The chain joins TRBV27 to TRBJ2-3; D unclear. Sequences were derived from PBMCs, sampled before TCRalphabeta/CD19-depleted stem cell transplant. CDR3 residues: CASSPHRDTQYF. Written as DNA, the CDR3 is TGTGCCAGCAGTCCGCACCGAGATACGCAGTATTTT.